The 8 T cell receptor beta chains listed next were all sequenced from one sample in a study of T cell responses to AZD1222 COVID-19 vaccine. Generated by immunoSEQ multiplex PCR, the TCRdb table keeps only in-frame clones and is missing some. Found here are some 150,000 clones, roughly 87% of them singletons; the top ten hold approximately 1.8%. The sample in question was peripheral blood, obtained 28 days after the second AZD1222 dose. These receptors originate from an adult who received the AZD1222 COVID-19 vaccine.

CDR3 sequence: CASSYGTGERYGYTF. In DNA form, the CDR3 reads TGTGCCAGTAGTTACGGGACAGGGGAACGGTATGGCTACACCTTC. V usage is TRBV19 and J usage is TRBJ1-2; 10 bases match TRBD1. CDR3 length: 15 amino acids. J gave up 5 bases and V 5 bases, and 8 bases lay outside the gene matches. Looked up from germline, CDR1 is LNHDA and CDR2 is SQIVND (reference sequence).

The chain combines TRBV19 with TRBJ1-1; perhaps TRBD1 as D (5 bases). The germline gives CDR1 LNHDA, CDR2 SQIVND (reference sequence). The CDR3 totals 12 residues. Trimming removed 5 bases at V and 10 bases at J, with 14 bases between. This CDR3 reads CASSETRDGAFF. The CDR3 DNA sequence: TGTGCCAGTAGTGAGACCCGGGACGGAGCTTTCTTT.

The J gene is TRBJ1-2, the V gene TRBV30; possibly TRBD1 for D (5 bases). There are 14 residues in the CDR3. Per the germline V gene, CDR1 is GTSNPN and CDR2 is SVGIG (reference sequence). With 0 bases removed from V and 2 bases from J, the gap between germline ends came to 10 bases. CDR3 loop: CAWSVPGLNYGYTF. In DNA form, the CDR3 reads TGTGCCTGGAGTGTACCAGGGTTAAACTATGGCTACACCTTC.

The V and J genes are TRBV6-5 and TRBJ2-5, with D possibly matching TRBD2 (6 bases). The CDR3 runs to 13 residues. V lost 7 bases and J 5 bases, leaving 14 bases between the germline ends. Germline V CDR1 and CDR2: MNHEY, SVGAGI. The CDR3 spells CASTTGGSETQYF. The CDR3 DNA reads TGTGCCAGCACTACCGGGGGATCTGAGACCCAGTACTTC.

The chain links TRBV12-3 or TRBV12-4 to TRBJ1-1; 7 nucleotides line up with TRBD1. The J segment lost 0 bases and the V segment lost 8 bases, leaving 3 bases of the junction unmatched. The CDR3 is 13 amino acids. In DNA form, the CDR3 reads TGTGCCAGCGACAGGGCTATGAACACTGAAGCTTTCTTT. Translating it yields CASDRAMNTEAFF.

This clone was observed once. The chain couples TRBV27 to TRBJ1-4; D call uncertain. Germline V gene lookup returns CDR1 MNHEY and CDR2 SMNVEV (reference sequence). The CDR3 length is 15 residues. V lost 5 bases to trimming and J lost 7 bases, with 17 bases between them. CDR3 in DNA: TGTGCCAGCAGTACCCTGACGGGAGACTCTGAAAAACTGTTTTTT. This sequence encodes CASSTLTGDSEKLFF.

J is TRBJ2-7 and V is TRBV6-5, with D perhaps matching TRBD2 (6 bases). The CDR3 is 15 amino acids. The germline V gene encodes CDR1 MNHEY and CDR2 SVGAGI. Trimming took off 5 bases at V and 0 bases at J, with 14 bases between the two ends. As DNA, the CDR3 is TGTGCCAGCAGTCCCGGATGGGACTTCTCCTACGAGCAGTACTTC. Its translation is CASSPGWDFSYEQYF.

J is TRBJ1-1 and V is TRBV10-2; 8 bases are shared with TRBD1. V lost 3 bases and J lost 2; bases outside the gene matches: 2. The CDR3 loop spans 14 amino acids. Germline CDR1 is WSHSY and CDR2 is SAAADI. The CDR3 region is CASSEDRGNTEAFF. CDR3 nucleotide sequence: TGCGCCAGCAGTGAAGACAGGGGAAACACTGAAGCTTTCTTT.